This T cell receptor (beta chain) was sequenced for a study of T cell responses to AZD1222 COVID-19 vaccine. This clone was observed a few times. What it binds is not known. Method: immunoSEQ multiplex PCR; TCRdb's copy keeps in-frame clones and lacks some. The data hold 150,000 or so clones, with about 90% observed a single time. Study outcomes and limitations: Unmutated regions of variants are reportedly targeted by nearly half of spike-specific TCRs. All repertoire sampling was performed exclusively after the peak T cell response.

The receptor was derived from an adult who received the AZD1222 COVID-19 vaccine. This specimen was peripheral blood, taken 28 days after the second AZD1222 dose.

The CDR3: CASSLFYGQGAEKLFF. The CDR3 nucleotides are TGTGCCAGCAGCTTATTTTACGGACAGGGGGCTGAAAAACTGTTTTTT. This chain connects TRBV7-9 to TRBJ1-4; TRBD1 matches at 11 bases. Germline V lookup: CDR1 SEHNR, CDR2 FQNEAQ (reference sequence). There are 16 residues in the CDR3. The ends lost 2 bases at V and 7 bases at J; junction bases unmatched: 6. The entire variable domain, with the rest obtained from reference TRBV7-9 and TRBJ1-4, is as follows: DTGVSQNPRHKITKRGQNVTFRCDPISEHNRLYWYRQTLGQGPEFLTYFQNEAQLEKSRLLSDRFSAERPKGSFSTLEIQRTEQGDSAMYLCASSLFYGQGAEKLFFGSGTQLSVL.